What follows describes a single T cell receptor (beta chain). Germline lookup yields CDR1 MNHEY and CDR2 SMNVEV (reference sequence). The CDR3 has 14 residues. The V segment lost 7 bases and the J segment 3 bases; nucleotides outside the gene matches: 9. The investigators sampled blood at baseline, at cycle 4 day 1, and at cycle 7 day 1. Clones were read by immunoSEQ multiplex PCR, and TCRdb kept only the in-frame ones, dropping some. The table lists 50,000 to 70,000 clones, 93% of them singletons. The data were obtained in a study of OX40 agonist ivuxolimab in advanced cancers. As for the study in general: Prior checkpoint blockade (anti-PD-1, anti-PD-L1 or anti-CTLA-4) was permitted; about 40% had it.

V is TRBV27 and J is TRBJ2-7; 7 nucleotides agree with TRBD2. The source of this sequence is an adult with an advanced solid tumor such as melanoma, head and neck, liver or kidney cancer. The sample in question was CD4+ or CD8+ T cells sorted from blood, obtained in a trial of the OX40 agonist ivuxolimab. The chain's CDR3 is CASTSPGTNYEQYF. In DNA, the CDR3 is TGTGCCAGCACCTCCCCCGGGACTAACTACGAGCAGTACTTC.